This entry is about one T cell receptor (beta chain). Its antigen remains unidentified. The record originates from a study of shared clonotypes between healthy human individuals. Points from the study as a whole: Even with large depth, rarefaction showed that sorted-subset sequencing was incomplete.

V lost 1 base, J lost 4 bases, and 11 bases lay in between. Germline CDR1 and CDR2: MGHDK and SYGVNS. CDR3 length: 14 amino acids. As originally analysed: Junction-only immunoSEQ sequences carried no quality scores, so filtering differed. Produced via immunoSEQ multiplex PCR; TCRdb's table is partial and in-frame only. That table is the source of V, J and clone size, and D and trimming were worked out from the DNA. The sample lists under 850,000 clones, approximately 77% occurring once. Input material: memory CD4+ T cells sorted from blood. Subset defined: CD45RA-negative fraction. The V and J genes are TRBV25-1 and TRBJ2-7; unclear D gene. The receptor comes from a woman under 40 in good health. For the CDR3, the DNA is TGTGCCAGCAGTGAATCCGTCGGATTTTACGAGCAGTACTTC. Translated, it gives CASSESVGFYEQYF.